Each of the 5 T cell receptor beta chains below was sequenced from the same sample in a study of PD-1 blockade in classical Hodgkin lymphoma. Using immunoSEQ multiplex PCR, the repertoire was profiled, and TCRdb retains in-frame clones only, with some absent. The repertoire holds approximately 17,000 clones, with around 90% as singletons. Time point meaning: newly diagnosed, previously untreated cHL patient sample. Sequenced: peripheral blood mononuclear cells (PBMCs). These receptor sequences come from a human donor with classical Hodgkin lymphoma.

The chain links TRBV5-4 to TRBJ2-7; the D gene is possibly TRBD2 (5 bases). V dropped 2 bases and J dropped 4 bases, with 13 bases sitting between them. The CDR3 length is 14 residues. The V gene's germline CDR1 is SGHNT and CDR2 YYREEE (reference sequence). The CDR3 loop reads CASSFGGSAYEQYF. The CDR3 bases are TGTGCCAGCAGCTTCGGTGGGAGCGCTTACGAGCAGTACTTC. Using reference TRBV5-4 and TRBJ2-7 for the parts outside the CDR3, the full variable domain is ETGVTQSPTHLIKTRGQQVTLRCSSQSGHNTVSWYQQALGQGPQFIFQYYREEENGRGNFPPRFSGLQFPNYSSELNVNALELDDSALYLCASSFGGSAYEQYFGPGTRLTVT.

The count of this clone is one. The chain couples TRBV19 to TRBJ1-4; D unresolved. The CDR3 contains 13 residues. The V end lost 5 bases, the J end lost 8 bases, and 12 bases lay between the germline ends. Looked up from germline, CDR1 is LNHDA and CDR2 is SQIVND (reference sequence). In DNA, the CDR3 is TGTGCCAGTAGTCTCATGACGGGGGAAAAACTGTTTTTT. Translation: CASSLMTGEKLFF.

The rearrangement uses TRBV18 and TRBJ2-7; 7 nucleotides match TRBD1. The trim removed 4 bases at V and 5 bases at J, leaving 5 bases unmatched. The length of the CDR3 is 13 residues. Germline CDR1 KGHSH, CDR2 LQKENI. The CDR3 DNA reads as TGTGCCAGCTCACTACAGGGGACGAACGAGCAGTACTTC. Translation: CASSLQGTNEQYF.

This clone appeared once. The chain links TRBV6-1 to TRBJ2-7; D possibly corresponds to TRBD1 (6 bases). The germline CDR1 and CDR2 sequences are MNHNS and SASEGT. This CDR3 region has 14 residues. Trimming removed 7 bases from V and 2 bases from J, with 15 bases in between. The CDR3 is CASTLQGLTYEQYF. CDR3 nucleotide sequence: TGTGCCAGCACCCTACAGGGCCTAACCTACGAGCAGTACTTC.

The rearrangement joins TRBV4-1 to TRBJ2-1; TRBD2 is a possible D gene (6 bases). Germline-derived CDR1 and CDR2 are MGHRA and YSYEKL. The CDR3 spans 14 residues. V was trimmed by 5 bases and J by 10 bases, leaving 18 bases between them. CDR3 sequence reads: CASSSGTPPSEQFF. In DNA form, the CDR3 reads TGCGCCAGCAGCTCGGGGACTCCGCCTTCGGAGCAGTTCTTC.